This is a list of T cell receptor beta chains from one sample in a study of CD8+ T cells in alopecia areata. The repertoire was sequenced with immunoSEQ multiplex PCR; TCRdb's copy has only in-frame clones and lacks some. The sample records more than 200,000 clones, around two fifths being singletons. This material consisted of CD4+ T cells sorted from blood, taken around week 36, from a patient treated with tofacitinib. The receptors were gathered from a human donor with alopecia areata. Both conserved end residues are part of each CDR3. The D gene is left open where the match is weak. For some rows the clone size is stated as once, few or many, or as a class when expanded; others skip it.

>TRBJ2-5|TRBV5-1|-|-
TGCGCCAGCAGCTTGGGGTCACTTTGGGAGACCCAGTACTTC
CASSLGSLWETQYF
>TRBJ2-3|TRBV29-1|-|-
TGCAGCGTTGAAGGGGGCACAGATACGCAGTATTTT
CSVEGGTDTQYF
>TRBJ1-1|TRBV11-2|-|-
TGTGCCAGCAGCTTCGCCCGGACGGGAAGATCTGAAGCTTTCTTT
CASSFARTGRSEAFF
>TRBJ2-3|TRBV30|TRBD2|-
TGTGCCTGGAGTGCGACGAGGACTAGCGGAAACACAGATACGCAGTATTTT
CAWSATRTSGNTDTQYF
>TRBJ2-1|TRBV6-1|-|-
TGTGCCAGCAGTCCGGGAGTCTCCTACAATGAGCAGTTCTTC
CASSPGVSYNEQFF
>TRBJ1-2|TRBV30|-|-
TGTGCCTGGAGGGTAGGGAACCTCTGGTATGGCTACACCTTC
CAWRVGNLWYGYTF
>TRBJ2-7|TRBV6-5|-|-
TGTGCCACAGGACTAAGTCTCTACGAGCAGTACTTC
CATGLSLYEQYF
>TRBJ2-1|TRBV4-2|-|-
TGTGCCAGCAGCCAAGATCTCAGGGCGGGGCAGTACAATGAGCAGTTCTTC
CASSQDLRAGQYNEQFF
>TRBJ2-3|TRBV12-5|-|few
TGTGCTAGTGGTTTGGACAGAAGTCGTGATACGCAGTATTTT
CASGLDRSRDTQYF
>TRBJ2-7|TRBV1|-|-
TGCACCAGCAGCCAACCCGACAGCTACGAGCAGTACTTC
CTSSQPDSYEQYF
>TRBJ2-1|TRBV7-2|TRBD2|-
TGTGCCAGCAGCTTAGGACTAGCGGGACGCAATGAGCAGTTCTTC
CASSLGLAGRNEQFF
>TRBJ2-3|TRBV19|-|-
TGTGCGGCGAGCCGGATCCGAGAAAATGGAGATACGCAGTATTTT
CAASRIRENGDTQYF
>TRBJ2-7|TRBV2|TRBD2|-
TGTGCCAGCAGTGGGGGACTAGCGGTCTACGAGCAGTACTTC
CASSGGLAVYEQYF
>TRBJ2-5|TRBV7-2|-|-
TGTGCCAGCAGCTTAGAAAATGGCGGTAGGGAGACCCAGTACTTC
CASSLENGGRETQYF
>TRBJ2-2|TRBV7-3|-|-
TGTGCCAGCAGCCCCATAACCGGGGGCACCGGGGAGCTGTTTTTT
CASSPITGGTGELFF
>TRBJ1-2|TRBV29-1|-|-
TGCAGCGTTGAAGTAGGAGGGGACCTCCACACCTTC
CSVEVGGDLHTF
>TRBJ1-4|TRBV29-1|-|few
TGCAGCGTTGACTTAGGGAATGAAAAACTGTTTTTT
CSVDLGNEKLFF
>TRBJ2-3|TRBV29-1|-|-
TGCAGCGTTGTGGGGGCGTCCACAGATACGCAGTATTTT
CSVVGASTDTQYF
>TRBJ2-3|TRBV2|-|-
TGTGCCAGCCAGGATCTGGCAGGGCGTCCAGATACGCAGTATTTT
CASQDLAGRPDTQYF
>TRBJ2-7|TRBV5-1|-|few
TGCGCCAGCGGAAGGGACGGAGACTACGAGCAGTACTTC
CASGRDGDYEQYF
>TRBJ2-6|TRBV7-2|-|-
TGTGCCAGCAGCCGCCGTAGGGGCTCTGGGGCCAACGTCCTGACTTTC
CASSRRRGSGANVLTF
>TRBJ2-7|TRBV5-1|TRBD1|-
TGCGCCAGCACCAACACCGGGACAGGGTTAGGCGAGCAGTACTTC
CASTNTGTGLGEQYF
>TRBJ2-3|TRBV30|-|-
TGTGCCTGGAGTGTAGGCGGGCCAGATACGCAGTATTTT
CAWSVGGPDTQYF
>TRBJ2-5|TRBV5-1|TRBD2|-
TGCGCCAGCAGCTTGGGGCCTAGCGGGGTACAAGAGACCCAGTACTTC
CASSLGPSGVQETQYF
>TRBJ2-7|TRBV9|-|few
TGTGCCAGCAGCGCTACGCAGGGCGGCGAGCAGTACTTC
CASSATQGGEQYF
>TRBJ2-5|TRBV4-1|-|-
TGCGCCAGCAGCCAAGGCGAGGTTGGGCACCTCCGTGGGACCCAGTACTTC
CASSQGEVGHLRGTQYF
>TRBJ1-2|TRBV29-1|TRBD1|once
TGCAGCGTTCCCATGGGGACAGGGGGTGACTATGGCTACACCTTC
CSVPMGTGGDYGYTF
>TRBJ1-5|TRBV18|-|once
TGTGCCAGCGACCGGGGCAGCTCCAATCAGCCCCAGCATTTT
CASDRGSSNQPQHF
>TRBJ2-5|TRBV7-2|-|-
TGTGCCACCACAACCTCGGAGACCCAGTACTTC
CATTTSETQYF
>TRBJ1-1|TRBV6-5|-|-
TGTGCCAGCACTCCCTCAGGGAGTTGGAACACTGAAGCTTTCTTT
CASTPSGSWNTEAFF
>TRBJ2-7|TRBV30|-|-
TGTGCCTGGAGTAAGTTAGAGCAGTACTTC
CAWSKLEQYF
>TRBJ1-1|TRBV6-6|-|-
TGTGCCAGCCATCGGGGCCTGAACACTGAAGCTTTCTTT
CASHRGLNTEAFF
>TRBJ2-3|TRBV4-2|-|-
TGTGCCAGCAGCCAAGGGACGGGAAACCCCACAGATACGCAGTATTTT
CASSQGTGNPTDTQYF
>TRBJ2-1|TRBV6-1|-|-
TGTGCCAGCACAAGGGACTACAATGAGCAGTTCTTC
CASTRDYNEQFF
>TRBJ2-2|TRBV30|TRBD2|few
TGTGCCTGGAGGGACGGCGGGAGTGGAACCGGGGAGCTGTTTTTT
CAWRDGGSGTGELFF
>TRBJ2-4|TRBV29-1|-|few
TGCAGCGTTGAAACAGGGAAGAGTAACCTAGCCAAAAACATTCAGTACTTC
CSVETGKSNLAKNIQYF
>TRBJ1-2|TRBV7-2|-|-
TGTGCCAGCAGCTTTGAGTCGGGATTCTATGGCTACACCTTC
CASSFESGFYGYTF
>TRBJ1-1|TRBV2|-|-
TGTGCCAGCGAATTTAACGCAGGGAACACTGAAGCTTTCTTT
CASEFNAGNTEAFF
>TRBJ2-1|TRBV6-5|-|-
TGTGCCAGCAGCCGCCACGATGAGCAGTTCTTC
CASSRHDEQFF
>TRBJ2-1|TRBV7-2|-|few
TGTGCCAGCAGCTCCCGCGGGACCTACAATGAGCAGTTCTTC
CASSSRGTYNEQFF
>TRBJ2-3|TRBV7-2|TRBD1|-
TGTGCCAGCAGCCCACGACAGGGTAAATCAACAGATACGCAGTATTTT
CASSPRQGKSTDTQYF
>TRBJ2-5|TRBV7-9|-|-
TGTGCCAGCGGTGGCCGGGAGACCCAGTACTTC
CASGGRETQYF
>TRBJ2-3|TRBV5-4|-|-
TGTGCCAGCAGCTTATCACCTACTCTAGATACGCAGTATTTT
CASSLSPTLDTQYF
>TRBJ2-5|TRBV9|-|few
TGTGCCAGCAGCACCACGACAGTCGCTGAGGAGACCCAGTACTTC
CASSTTTVAEETQYF
>TRBJ2-6|TRBV5-1|-|-
TGCGCCAGCAGCTTGCCTCAGCACACGGTATCTGGGGCCAACGTCCTGACTTTC
CASSLPQHTVSGANVLTF
>TRBJ1-2|TRBV30|TRBD1|-
TGTGCCTTACTCCGGGACAGGGGCTACTATGGCTACACCTTC
CALLRDRGYYGYTF
>TRBJ2-1|TRBV7-9|TRBD2|-
TGTGCCAGCAGCCCAGTCGGGGGGAATGAGCAGTTCTTC
CASSPVGGNEQFF
>TRBJ1-1|TRBV29-1|TRBD1|few
TGCAGCGTTGTGGACAGGGTGGTCACTGAAGCTTTCTTT
CSVVDRVVTEAFF
>TRBJ1-5|TRBV27|-|-
TGTGCCAGCAGTTTTACCAGGGGTCAGCCCCAGCATTTT
CASSFTRGQPQHF
>TRBJ1-5|TRBV6-6|TRBD1|many
TGTGCCAGCAACTTCGGACAGGGTAGGAACAATCAGCCCCAGCATTTT
CASNFGQGRNNQPQHF
>TRBJ2-3|TRBV29-1|TRBD2|-
TGCAGCGTTGCGACTAGCGGGGAGCCCACAGATACGCAGTATTTT
CSVATSGEPTDTQYF
>TRBJ2-7|TRBV27|-|-
TGTGCCAGCAAACTATTTACATCGGGGGGCGTCCCGAGGATGGACGAGCAGTACTTC
CASKLFTSGGVPRMDEQYF
>TRBJ2-5|TRBV29-1|-|few
TGCAGCGTTGATTTTAAAGAGACCCAGTACTTC
CSVDFKETQYF
>TRBJ2-2|TRBV5-1|-|-
TGCGCCAGCAGCTCCCCTTCCGGGAGGAACACCGGGGAGCTGTTTTTT
CASSSPSGRNTGELFF
>TRBJ2-1|TRBV5-1|-|few
TGCGCCAGCAGTCCGAACAATGAGCAGTTCTTC
CASSPNNEQFF
>TRBJ2-3|TRBV9|-|-
TGTGCCAGCAGCGTAGGCCTAGCCGCCACAGATACGCAGTATTTT
CASSVGLAATDTQYF
>TRBJ2-2|TRBV4-3|-|-
TGCGCCAGCAGCCTTCCGTCGGGGATGAACACCGGGGAGCTGTTTTTT
CASSLPSGMNTGELFF
>TRBJ2-3|TRBV29-1|-|few
TGCAGCGTTGACAGCAGGAACCGGGCTACGCAGTATTTT
CSVDSRNRATQYF
>TRBJ1-5|TRBV9|-|-
TGTGCCAGCAGCAGATCTACGGATCAGCCCCAGCATTTT
CASSRSTDQPQHF
>TRBJ2-7|TRBV7-9|-|-
TGTGCCAGCAGCTTCGGAGGGGCCCAGTTTCCCGAGCAGTACTTC
CASSFGGAQFPEQYF